This passage covers 18 T cell receptor beta chains from one sample sequenced in a study of OX40 agonist ivuxolimab in advanced cancers. Only in-frame clones appear in the TCRdb table, and some are missing; sequencing was by immunoSEQ multiplex PCR. The table shows about 84,000 clones, with 89% occurring only once. The sequencing used CD4+ or CD8+ T cells sorted from blood, collected in a trial of the OX40 agonist ivuxolimab. The receptors were sampled from an adult with an advanced solid tumor such as melanoma, head and neck, liver or kidney cancer.

This chain links TRBV2 with TRBJ2-5; 8 bases are shared with TRBD1. The CDR3 has 15 residues. In germline, CDR1 is SNHLY, CDR2 FYNNEI. V lost 5 bases and J lost 3; bases outside the gene matches: 8. The CDR3 region is CASSPTRTGKETQYF. CDR3 bases: TGTGCCAGCAGTCCGACCCGGACAGGGAAAGAGACCCAGTACTTC.

CDR3 protein: CASSLGWTGAGEAFF. In nucleotides, the CDR3 is TGCGCCAGCAGCTTGGGCTGGACAGGGGCTGGTGAAGCTTTCTTT. The gene calls are TRBV5-1 and TRBJ1-1; 9 nucleotides line up with TRBD1. V was pared by 0 bases and J by 7 bases, with 7 bases of the junction left unmatched. CDR3 length equals 15 residues. Germline CDR1 and CDR2: SGHRS and YFSETQ.

This chain uses TRBV21-1 with TRBJ2-3; the D segment call TRBD2 is taken from the table without a DNA check. TRBV21-1 is listed as a pseudogene. The CDR3 contains 21 residues. The CDR3 here is CASSKGGLHQFLLPSTDTQYF. The DNA of the CDR3 is TGTGCCAGCAGCAAAGGGGGACTCCATCAGTTCTTACTTCCTAGCACAGATACGCAGTATTTT.

This chain links TRBV6-5 with TRBJ2-2; unclear D gene. This CDR3 comprises 16 residues. V lost 4 bases to trimming and J lost 1 base, with 13 bases between them. Germline CDR1 and CDR2: MNHEY and SVGAGI. CDR3 residues: CASSLLRQRNTGELFF. DNA for the CDR3: TGTGCCAGCAGTTTGCTCCGACAAAGGAACACCGGGGAGCTGTTTTTT.

The chain recombines TRBV6-5 with TRBJ1-5; weak D call: TRBD1 (5 bases). Trimming left V 3 bases short and J 6 bases short, with 12 bases between. Per germline, CDR1 MNHEY and CDR2 SVGAGI. The CDR3 spans 14 residues. CDR3 in DNA: TGTGCCAGCAGTTATGGTTCGGGGGGTCAGCCCCAGCATTTT. This translates into CASSYGSGGQPQHF.

The rearrangement links TRBV30 to TRBJ2-7; D may match TRBD1 or TRBD2 (5 bases each). The CDR3 consists of 12 residues. V was trimmed by 2 bases and J by 3 bases, leaving 8 bases between them. The germline gives CDR1 GTSNPN, CDR2 SVGIG (reference sequence). The DNA of the CDR3 is TGTGCCTGGAGTTTGGGGGACTACGAGCAGTACTTC. As protein: CAWSLGDYEQYF. Full variable domain (rest looked up from reference TRBV30 and TRBJ2-7): SQTIHQWPATLVQPVGSPLSLECTVEGTSNPNLYWYRQAAGRGLQLLFYSVGIGQISSEVPQNLSASRPQDRQFILSSKKLLLSDSGFYLCAWSLGDYEQYFGPGTRLTVT.

This rearrangement joins TRBV9 to TRBJ2-2; the match to TRBD2 covers 12 bases. Germline CDR1 is SGDLS and CDR2 is YYNGEE. After removal of 7 bases from V and 7 bases from J, the junction contained 11 bases not matched to a gene. The CDR3 consists of 16 residues. The CDR3 spells CASSSLAGGRGGELFF. The CDR3 bases are TGTGCCAGCTCATCACTAGCGGGGGGCCGTGGCGGGGAGCTGTTTTTT. Supplemented by reference TRBV9 and TRBJ2-2, the full variable domain reads DSGVTQTPKHLITATGQRVTLRCSPRSGDLSVYWYQQSLDQGLQFLIQYYNGEERAKGNILERFSAQQFPDLHSELNLSSLELGDSALYFCASSSLAGGRGGELFFGEGSRLTVL.

The chain has TRBV7-9 and TRBJ2-1; D is undetermined. Looked up from germline, CDR1 is SEHNR and CDR2 is FQNEAQ (reference sequence). The CDR3 extends over 14 amino acids. Trimming removed 4 bases from V and 6 bases from J, with 13 bases in between. The CDR3 nucleotides are TGTGCCAGCAGCTCCTCCTTGGGCCCCAATGAGCAGTTCTTC. It translates to CASSSSLGPNEQFF.

Details on this clone: Other nucleotide sequences from this sample produce the same CDR3. The chain employs TRBV11-2 and TRBJ2-5; tentatively, D is TRBD2 (6 bases). Per the germline V gene, CDR1 is SGHAT and CDR2 is FQNNGV. The CDR3 sequence is 13 residues long. With 2 bases removed from V and 4 bases from J, the gap between germline ends came to 8 bases. The CDR3 here is CASSLSGSETQYF. DNA of the CDR3: TGTGCCAGCAGCTTAAGCGGGTCAGAGACCCAGTACTTC.

The V gene is TRBV6-1, the J gene TRBJ2-7; 7 nucleotides align to TRBD2. The CDR3 sequence is 15 residues long. CDR1 is MNHNS, CDR2 SASEGT, per germline. V shed 0 bases and J 3 bases; nucleotides not matched to a gene: 5. CDR3 sequence: CASSEAGGGSYEQYF. The DNA for the CDR3 is TGTGCCAGCAGTGAAGCCGGCGGGGGAAGCTACGAGCAGTACTTC.

V is TRBV7-3 and J is TRBJ2-2, with D possibly being TRBD2 (6 bases). Trimming cost V 7 bases and J 0 bases, with 15 bases left between them. Germline V gene lookup returns CDR1 SGHTA and CDR2 FQGTGA. The CDR3 has 16 amino acids. This CDR3 reads CASTLMGGSNTGELFF. Written as DNA, the CDR3 is TGTGCCAGCACCCTTATGGGGGGTTCGAACACCGGGGAGCTGTTTTTT. Looking up the rest from reference TRBV7-3 and TRBJ2-2 gives the full variable domain: GAGVSQTPSNKVTEKGKYVELRCDPISGHTALYWYRQSLGQGPEFLIYFQGTGAADDSGLPNDRFFAVRPEGSVSTLKIQRTERGDSAVYLCASTLMGGSNTGELFFGEGSRLTVL.

The CDR3 loop reads CASSLVAPTDTQYF. CDR3 coding DNA: TGTGCCAGCAGCTTAGTCGCCCCCACAGATACGCAGTATTTT. The chain employs TRBV7-9 and TRBJ2-3; the D is unclear. Germline V CDR1 and CDR2: SEHNR, FQNEAQ (reference sequence). The ends were cut back, 1 base at V and 2 bases at J, with 7 bases in the middle. This CDR3 comprises 14 residues.

This chain uses TRBV30 with TRBJ1-2; 10 bases are a match to TRBD1. The CDR3 loop spans 14 amino acids. Germline assignment: CDR1 GTSNPN and CDR2 SVGIG (reference sequence). The J segment lost 9 bases and the V segment lost 1 base, leaving 8 bases of the junction unmatched. The DNA of the CDR3 is TGTGCCTGGAGTGAACCGGGACAGGGGATCAGCTACACCTTC. The encoded protein is CAWSEPGQGISYTF. Complete variable domain (other parts from reference TRBV30 and TRBJ1-2): SQTIHQWPATLVQPVGSPLSLECTVEGTSNPNLYWYRQAAGRGLQLLFYSVGIGQISSEVPQNLSASRPQDRQFILSSKKLLLSDSGFYLCAWSEPGQGISYTFGSGTRLTVV.

The rearrangement joins TRBV6-6 to TRBJ2-3; TRBD1 is a possible D gene (6 bases). Trimming removed 7 bases at V and 0 bases at J, with 8 bases between. This CDR3 is built from 13 residues. From germline, CDR1 is MNHNY and CDR2 SVGAGI (reference sequence). CDR3 sequence reads: CASNTGSTDTQYF. The CDR3, as DNA: TGTGCCAGCAATACAGGGAGCACAGATACGCAGTATTTT.

The rearrangement uses TRBV4-1 and TRBJ2-7, with a weak D call TRBD1 (5 bases). Germline CDR1 reads MGHRA; CDR2 reads YSYEKL. Trimming stripped 2 bases from V and 3 bases from J, with 23 bases between. The CDR3 is 18 residues long. The CDR3 is CASSQRGRGSLLDYEQYF. The CDR3 DNA reads TGCGCCAGCAGCCAAAGAGGAAGGGGTAGCCTGCTAGACTACGAGCAGTACTTC.

CDR3 coding DNA: TGCGCCAGCAGCCGGAACCCGGGACTAGCGGGGAGAGAGACCCAGTACTTC. It yields the protein CASSRNPGLAGRETQYF. This chain links TRBV5-1 with TRBJ2-5, with 13 bases lining up with TRBD2. Germline CDR1 SGHRS, CDR2 YFSETQ. J lost 4 bases, V lost 4 bases, and 10 bases had no gene match. The CDR3 length is 17 residues.

The V gene is TRBV2, the J gene TRBJ1-6, with unresolved D. V was cut by 3 bases and J by 7 bases, with 7 bases left in between. The germline V gene encodes CDR1 SNHLY and CDR2 FYNNEI. The length of the CDR3 is 13 residues. The CDR3 DNA follows: TGTGCCAGCAGTGACGGGCTGAATTCACCCCTCCACTTT. Translating it yields CASSDGLNSPLHF.

The chain joins TRBV5-1 to TRBJ2-5, with D unclear. Germline lookup yields CDR1 SGHRS and CDR2 YFSETQ. This CDR3 is 16 amino acids long. Trimming removed 0 bases at V and 5 bases at J, with 17 bases between. The CDR3 DNA reads as TGCGCCAGCAGCTTGGACGGTGGTCCGATAGGGGAGACCCAGTACTTC. The encoded protein is CASSLDGGPIGETQYF.